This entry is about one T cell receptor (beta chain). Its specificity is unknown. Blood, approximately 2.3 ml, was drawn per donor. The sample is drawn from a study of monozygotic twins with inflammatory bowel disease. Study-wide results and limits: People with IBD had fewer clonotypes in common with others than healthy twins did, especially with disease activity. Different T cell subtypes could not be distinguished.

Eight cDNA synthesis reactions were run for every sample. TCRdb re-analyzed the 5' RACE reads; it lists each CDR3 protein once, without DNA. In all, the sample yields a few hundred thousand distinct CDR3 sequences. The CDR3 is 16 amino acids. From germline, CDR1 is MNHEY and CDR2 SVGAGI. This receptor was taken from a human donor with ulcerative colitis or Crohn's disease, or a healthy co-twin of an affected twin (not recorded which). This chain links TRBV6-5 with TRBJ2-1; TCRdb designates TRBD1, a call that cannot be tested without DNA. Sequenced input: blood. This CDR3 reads CASSYTVTRGRNEQFF.